One sample yielded the 22 T cell receptor beta chains listed below, sequenced in a study of Graves' ophthalmopathy and Graves' hyperthyroidism. The authors amplified TCR beta CDR3 regions from RNA transcripts. Amplification began with first-round RT-PCR using HTBI primers, then second-round multiplex PCR was performed. TCRdb re-derived calls from the multiplex PCR reads in MiXCR, one entry per CDR3 protein. This sample has approximately 700,000 distinct CDR3 sequences; roughly two fifths occur once, and the top ten carry about 40%. The sequenced sample was peripheral blood. These receptors were taken from an adult man with Graves' ophthalmopathy.

The chain uses TRBV12-3 or TRBV12-4 and TRBJ2-5, with 8 bases fitting TRBD2. V shed 5 bases, J shed 2 bases, and the junction held 13 bases outside the gene matches. There are 17 residues in the CDR3. The CDR3 loop is CASSMSYSGTDQETQYF. The CDR3 DNA follows: TGTGCCAGCAGTATGAGCTATAGCGGGACCGATCAAGAGACCCAGTACTTC.

At least ten counts were recorded for this clonotype. The chain's CDR3 is CASSVTDNTSPLHF. CDR3 bases: TGTGCCAGCAGCGTGACAGACAATACTTCACCCCTCCACTTT. This sequence joins TRBV9 and TRBJ1-6; TRBD1 is a possible D gene (5 bases). Germline V lookup: CDR1 SGDLS, CDR2 YYNGEE. V was trimmed by 2 bases and J by 9 bases, leaving 12 bases between them. The CDR3 extends over 14 amino acids. The entire variable domain, with the rest obtained from reference TRBV9 and TRBJ1-6, is as follows: DSGVTQTPKHLITATGQRVTLRCSPRSGDLSVYWYQQSLDQGLQFLIQYYNGEERAKGNILERFSAQQFPDLHSELNLSSLELGDSALYFCASSVTDNTSPLHFGNGTRLTVT.

CDR3 sequence reads: CASSPTGTGGVQPQHF. As DNA, the CDR3 is TGTGCCAGCTCCCCTACCGGGACAGGGGGCGTTCAGCCCCAGCATTTT. This rearrangement joins TRBV24-1 to TRBJ1-5; 12 bases agree with TRBD1. Unmatched junction bases numbered 13, after V lost 11 bases and J lost 6 bases. Germline lookup yields CDR1 KGHDR and CDR2 SFDVKD. The CDR3 spans 16 residues.

A remark on this clonotype: Compared with germline, one end of the junction differs, possibly owing to a read error. The chain joins TRBV7-2 to TRBJ2-6; D gene unclear. From germline, CDR1 is SGHTA and CDR2 FQGNSA. The CDR3 runs to 14 residues. CDR3 sequence reads: CASSLDLGANVLTF. CDR3 nucleotides: TGTGCCAGCAGTTTAGATCTTGGGGCCAACGTCCTGACTTTC.

Turning to this clonotype: This may arise from a read error, as a much more abundant clone is one base away. The rearrangement links TRBV4-3 to TRBJ2-5; the D gene is possibly TRBD2 (5 bases). The CDR3 length is 17 residues. CDR1 is LGHNA and CDR2 is YSLEER in the germline V gene. This CDR3 is CASSQDLRTDVGETQDF. The CDR3 DNA sequence: TGCGCCAGCAGCCAAGACTTGCGGACCGACGTCGGGGAGACCCAGGACTTC.

This clonotype was recorded at least ten times. A junction end diverges from the germline sequence, so it may reflect a read error. The chain employs TRBV24-1 and TRBJ1-5, with TRBD1 identical over 11 bases. CDR3 length: 15 residues. Germline V gene lookup returns CDR1 KGHDR and CDR2 SFDVKD. CDR3 sequence: CASSEWDRGIQPQHF. CDR3 in DNA: TGTGCCAGCAGTGAATGGGACAGGGGGATCCAGCCCCAGCATTTT.

With regard to this clonotype: A read error may produce the germline difference seen at one junction end. The genes are TRBV11-2 and TRBJ2-7; 7 nucleotides match TRBD2. The CDR3 sequence is 12 residues long. Germline CDR1 SGHAT, CDR2 FQNNGV. The chain's CDR3 is CASSLRRGLIDF. CDR3 DNA sequence: TGTGCCAGCAGCTTACGCCGGGGACTAATAGACTTC. Filled out from reference TRBV11-2 and TRBJ2-7, the complete variable domain reads EAGVAQSPRYKIIEKRQSVAFWCNPISGHATLYWYQQILGQGPKLLIQFQNNGVVDDSQLPKDRFSAERLKGVDSTLKIQPAKLEDSAVYLCASSLRRGLIDFGPGTRLTVT.

V usage is TRBV25-1 and J usage is TRBJ2-5; D is perhaps TRBD1 (5 bases). Germline V CDR1 and CDR2: MGHDK, SYGVNS. Trimming cost V 4 bases and J 4 bases, with 13 bases left between them. This CDR3 region has 14 residues. The CDR3: CASSADLGVETQYF. CDR3 bases: TGTGCCAGCAGTGCTGATCTAGGGGTAGAGACCCAGTACTTC.

This clonotype was seen only a few times. This chain connects TRBV10-2 to TRBJ2-7; 10 bases align to TRBD1. The germline CDR1 and CDR2 sequences are WSHSY and SAAADI. The CDR3 sequence is 16 residues long. V shed 6 bases and J 1 base; nucleotides not matched to a gene: 9. The CDR3, as DNA: TGCGCCAGCAGGATCATCGGGACAGGGGATTCCTACGAGCAGTACTTC. Amino acids: CASRIIGTGDSYEQYF.

The rearrangement uses TRBV25-1 and TRBJ1-2, with a tentative D call TRBD1 (5 bases). Trimming took off 6 bases at V and 4 bases at J, with 15 bases between the two ends. The CDR3 is made up of 14 amino acids. Germline values: CDR1 MGHDK, CDR2 SYGVNS. CDR3: CASSVGGGRYGYTF. The CDR3, as DNA: TGTGCCAGCAGCGTTGGGGGGGGACGCTATGGCTACACCTTC.

The genes are TRBV19 and TRBJ1-5; D may be TRBD1 (6 bases). CDR1 is LNHDA, CDR2 SQIVND, per germline (reference sequence). This CDR3 has 13 amino acids. The V gene lost 9 bases and the J gene lost 4 bases, with 13 bases spanning the gap. DNA for the CDR3: TGTGCCAGCGAGGCAGGGGTTAATCAGCCCCAGCATTTT. It encodes CASEAGVNQPQHF.

This clonotype was counted a few times. V and J are TRBV29-1 and TRBJ2-2; D call uncertain. The CDR3 spans 12 residues. Germline assignment: CDR1 SQVTM and CDR2 ANQGSEA. Trimming left V 6 bases short and J 8 bases short, with 13 bases between. DNA of the CDR3: TGCAGCGTCCCTAACAGAGGTGGGGAGCTGTTTTTT. Its protein product is CSVPNRGGELFF.

On this clonotype: The junction does not match germline at one end; this may be a read error. This chain joins TRBV15 and TRBJ1-5; 7 nucleotides align to TRBD1. This CDR3 comprises 14 residues. Germline lookup yields CDR1 LNHNV and CDR2 YYDKDF (reference sequence). The chain's CDR3 is CASSHRGGSQPQHF. Written as DNA, the CDR3 is TGTGCCAGCAGCCACAGGGGAGGTAGTCAGCCCCAGCATTTT.

The chain couples TRBV2 to TRBJ1-2, with 7 positions matching TRBD1. Germline CDR1 and CDR2: SNHLY and FYNNEI. This CDR3 has 14 amino acids. V gave up 5 bases and J gave up 5 bases; unmatched junction bases: 8. CDR3 coding DNA: TGTGCCAGCAGTAGGGAGGGGGCGCGGTATGGCTACACCTTC. Translation gives CASSREGARYGYTF.

The table lists this clonotype with a few counts. This chain links TRBV12-3 or TRBV12-4 with TRBJ1-3; D not resolved. The CDR3 contains 14 residues. The V and J ends lost 5 bases and 3 bases respectively, with 11 bases between them. In DNA, the CDR3 is TGTGCCAGCAGTCCCACCCACTTTGGAAACACCATATATTTT. This encodes CASSPTHFGNTIYF.

V gene TRBV20-1 combines with J gene TRBJ2-5, with D perhaps matching TRBD2 (6 bases). The V end lost 0 bases, the J end lost 0 bases, and 14 bases lay between the germline ends. The CDR3 has 16 residues. The germline V gene encodes CDR1 DFQATT and CDR2 SNEGSKA (reference sequence). The CDR3 reads CSARDRVAAYQETQYF. Here the CDR3 DNA reads TGCAGTGCTAGAGATCGGGTAGCGGCCTACCAAGAGACCCAGTACTTC.

J is TRBJ2-7 and V is TRBV29-1, with 8 bases matching TRBD2. Germline CDR1 SQVTM, CDR2 ANQGSEA. V shed 3 bases and J 3 bases; nucleotides not matched to a gene: 13. This CDR3 has 16 amino acids. The CDR3 DNA is TGCAGCGTTGACTTCGCGGGGGGCCGTTCCGGCTACGAGCAGTACTTC. Translation: CSVDFAGGRSGYEQYF.

The V call is TRBV9, the J call TRBJ2-7, with D possibly TRBD1 on 5 matching bases. Germline V gene sequence: CDR1 SGDLS, CDR2 YYNGEE. The length of the CDR3 is 16 residues. V was shortened by 0 bases and J by 0 bases, with 13 bases between the two germline ends. CDR3 loop: CASSVEVTASSYEQYF. CDR3 bases: TGTGCCAGCAGCGTAGAAGTGACAGCTAGCTCCTACGAGCAGTACTTC.

The gene calls are TRBV25-1 and TRBJ2-2; D gene unclear. CDR1 is MGHDK and CDR2 is SYGVNS in the germline V gene. The CDR3 totals 14 residues. Trimming shortened V by 9 bases and J by 5 bases, and 16 bases separated the two germline ends. CDR3 sequence: CASSIARGTGELFF. Here the CDR3 DNA reads TGTGCCAGTAGTATAGCTCGTGGTACCGGGGAGCTGTTTTTT.

The rearrangement joins TRBV29-1 to TRBJ2-5; TRBD2 matches at 8 bases. Germline CDR1 and CDR2: SQVTM and ANQGSEA. V shed 5 bases and J 5 bases; nucleotides not matched to a gene: 10. The CDR3 has 14 amino acids. Here the CDR3 reads CSVSGGGDYETQYF. CDR3 DNA sequence: TGCAGCGTTAGCGGGGGTGGGGATTACGAGACCCAGTACTTC.

This clonotype has a count of ten or more. The chain has TRBV29-1 and TRBJ2-7; TRBD1 aligns across 7 bases. The CDR3 loop spans 13 amino acids. The germline CDR1 and CDR2 sequences are SQVTM and ANQGSEA. After removal of 6 bases from V and 0 bases from J, the junction contained 5 bases not matched to a gene. The CDR3 is CSVPKGASYEQYF. CDR3 nucleotide sequence: TGCAGCGTCCCTAAGGGGGCCTCCTACGAGCAGTACTTC.

The sample holds many counts of this clonotype. This rearrangement joins TRBV29-1 to TRBJ2-5; TRBD2 aligns across 7 bases. This CDR3 region has 16 residues. In germline, CDR1 is SQVTM, CDR2 ANQGSEA. After removal of 4 bases from V and 1 base from J, the junction contained 12 bases not matched to a gene. The CDR3 DNA sequence: TGCAGCGTTGTAGGGGTTCGGAGCGGGGTCCAAGAGACCCAGTACTTC. Its translation: CSVVGVRSGVQETQYF.